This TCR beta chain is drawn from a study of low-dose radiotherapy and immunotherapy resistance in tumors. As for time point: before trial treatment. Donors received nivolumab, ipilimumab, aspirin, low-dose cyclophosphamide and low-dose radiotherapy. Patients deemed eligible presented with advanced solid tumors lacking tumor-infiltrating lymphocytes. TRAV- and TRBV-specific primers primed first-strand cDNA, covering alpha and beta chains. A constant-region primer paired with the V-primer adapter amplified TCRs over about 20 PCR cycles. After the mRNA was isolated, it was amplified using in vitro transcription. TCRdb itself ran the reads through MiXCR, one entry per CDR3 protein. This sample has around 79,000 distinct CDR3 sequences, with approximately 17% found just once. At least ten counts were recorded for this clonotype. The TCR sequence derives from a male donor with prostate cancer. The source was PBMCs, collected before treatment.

The CDR3 loop reads CASSPPGGGRETQYF. The CDR3 DNA reads TGTGCCAGCAGCCCACCCGGCGGGGGCCGAGAGACCCAGTACTTC. The chain joins TRBV7-9 to TRBJ2-5, with D perhaps TRBD2 (7 bases). V shed 5 bases and J shed 4 bases, with 17 bases lying between them. The CDR3 length is 15 residues. The germline CDR1 and CDR2 sequences are SEHNR and FQNEAQ (reference sequence).